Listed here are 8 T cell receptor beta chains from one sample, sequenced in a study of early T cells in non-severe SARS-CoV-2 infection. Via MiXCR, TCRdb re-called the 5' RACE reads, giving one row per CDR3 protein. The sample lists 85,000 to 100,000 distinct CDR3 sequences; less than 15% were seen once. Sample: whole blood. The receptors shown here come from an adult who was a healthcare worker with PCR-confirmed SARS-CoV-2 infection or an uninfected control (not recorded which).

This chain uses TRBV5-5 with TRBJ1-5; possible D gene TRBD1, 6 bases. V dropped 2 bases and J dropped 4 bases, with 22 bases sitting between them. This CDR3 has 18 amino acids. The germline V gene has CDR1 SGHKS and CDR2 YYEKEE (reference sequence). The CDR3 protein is CASSLVFSGAGGNQPQHF. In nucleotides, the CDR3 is TGTGCCAGCAGCTTAGTGTTTTCGGGGGCAGGAGGGAATCAGCCCCAGCATTTT.

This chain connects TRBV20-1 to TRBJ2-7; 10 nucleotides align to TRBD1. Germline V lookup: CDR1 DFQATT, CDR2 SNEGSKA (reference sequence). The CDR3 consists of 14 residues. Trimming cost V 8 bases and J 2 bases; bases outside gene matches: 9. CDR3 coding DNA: TGCAGTACCCCAGGACAGGGGGGTACCTACGAGCAGTACTTC. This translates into CSTPGQGGTYEQYF.

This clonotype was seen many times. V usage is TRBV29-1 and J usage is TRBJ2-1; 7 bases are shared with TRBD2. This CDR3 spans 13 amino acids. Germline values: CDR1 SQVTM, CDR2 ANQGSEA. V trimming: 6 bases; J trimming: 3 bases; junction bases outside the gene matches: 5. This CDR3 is CSVLWGGYNEQFF. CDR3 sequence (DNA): TGCAGCGTCCTCTGGGGGGGCTACAATGAGCAGTTCTTC.

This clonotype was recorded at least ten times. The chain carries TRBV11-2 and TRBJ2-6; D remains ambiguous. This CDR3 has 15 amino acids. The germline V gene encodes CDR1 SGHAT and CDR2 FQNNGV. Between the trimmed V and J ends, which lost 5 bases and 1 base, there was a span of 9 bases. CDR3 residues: CASSPGLSGANVLTF. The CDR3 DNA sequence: TGTGCCAGCAGCCCGGGCCTTTCTGGGGCCAACGTCCTGACTTTC. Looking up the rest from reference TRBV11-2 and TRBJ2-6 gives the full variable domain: EAGVAQSPRYKIIEKRQSVAFWCNPISGHATLYWYQQILGQGPKLLIQFQNNGVVDDSQLPKDRFSAERLKGVDSTLKIQPAKLEDSAVYLCASSPGLSGANVLTFGAGSRLTVL.

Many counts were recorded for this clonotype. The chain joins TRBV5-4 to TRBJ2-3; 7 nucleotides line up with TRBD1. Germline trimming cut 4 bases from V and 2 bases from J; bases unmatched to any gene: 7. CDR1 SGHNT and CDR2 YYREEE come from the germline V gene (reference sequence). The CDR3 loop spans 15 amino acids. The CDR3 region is CASSGRTGFTDTQYF. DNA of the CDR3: TGTGCCAGCAGCGGCCGGACAGGTTTCACAGATACGCAGTATTTT.

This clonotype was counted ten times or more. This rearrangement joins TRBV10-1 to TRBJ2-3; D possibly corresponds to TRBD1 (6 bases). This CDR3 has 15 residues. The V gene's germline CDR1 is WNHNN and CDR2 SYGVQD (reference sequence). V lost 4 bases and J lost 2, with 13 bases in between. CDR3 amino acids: CASSGTGSPTDTQYF. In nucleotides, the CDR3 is TGCGCCAGCAGTGGAACAGGGAGTCCCACAGATACGCAGTATTTT.

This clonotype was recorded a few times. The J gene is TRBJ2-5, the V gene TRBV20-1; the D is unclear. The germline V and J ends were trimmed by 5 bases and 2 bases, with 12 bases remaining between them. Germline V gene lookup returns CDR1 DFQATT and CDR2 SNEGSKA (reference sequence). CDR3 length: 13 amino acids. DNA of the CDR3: TGCAGTGCTCCCCAGTGGACGCAAGAGACCCAGTACTTC. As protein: CSAPQWTQETQYF.

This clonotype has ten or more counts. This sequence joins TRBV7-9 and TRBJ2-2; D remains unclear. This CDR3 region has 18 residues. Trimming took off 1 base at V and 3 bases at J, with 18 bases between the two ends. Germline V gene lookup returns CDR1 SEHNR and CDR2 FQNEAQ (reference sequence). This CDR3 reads CASSLDTWADFYTGELFF. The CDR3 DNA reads TGTGCCAGCAGCTTAGACACGTGGGCAGACTTTTACACCGGGGAGCTGTTTTTT.